Listed here are 5 T cell receptor beta chains from one sample, sequenced in a study of human T cells and chemical hapten exposure. The time point denotes: pre-sensitization, week 0. Described treatment: therapeutic diphenylcyclopropenone sensitization with weekly scalp DPC. A single record per CDR3 protein comes from TCRdb applying MiXCR to the RACE reads. The top ten clones hold over 6.5% of a sample with 380,000 or so distinct CDR3 sequences, over 5% of them seen once. The sample was whole blood, taken in connection with sensitization to the hapten diphenylcyclopropenone (DPC). These receptors were collected from a woman in her late teens or twenties with alopecia areata. Some clones in this sample may be carry-over from other donors' samples.

This clonotype turned up a few times. The chain links TRBV3-1 to TRBJ1-2; tentative D call: TRBD1 (5 bases). V lost 4 bases and J 3 bases, leaving 15 bases between the germline ends. Germline values: CDR1 LGHDT, CDR2 YNNKEL (reference sequence). The CDR3 contains 15 residues. The CDR3 here is CASSPFSQGYYGYTF. The CDR3 coding sequence is TGTGCCAGCAGCCCCTTTTCTCAGGGATACTATGGCTACACCTTC.

This clonotype is medium-sized (0.01 to 0.1%) by share. The chain is built from TRBV4-3 and TRBJ2-1; no firm D call. CDR1 and CDR2 from the germline V gene are LGHNA and YSLEER. V lost 4 bases to trimming and J lost 8 bases, with 21 bases between them. The CDR3 covers 16 residues. The CDR3 sequence is CASSPGARPVGDEQFF. The CDR3 DNA sequence: TGCGCCAGCAGCCCCGGTGCGAGGCCGGTGGGCGATGAGCAGTTCTTC.

This clonotype was found many times. The chain recombines TRBV20-1 with TRBJ2-3, with D perhaps TRBD2 (6 bases). This CDR3 contains 13 residues. V was cut by 7 bases and J by 2 bases, with 13 bases left in between. CDR1 and CDR2 from the germline V gene are DFQATT and SNEGSKA (reference sequence). The CDR3 here is CSELALTTDTQYF. As DNA, the CDR3 is TGCAGTGAACTAGCCCTTACCACAGATACGCAGTATTTT.

This chain connects TRBV7-2 to TRBJ2-3; no clear D gene. The CDR3 sequence is 15 residues long. Trimming took off 3 bases at V and 0 bases at J, with 10 bases between the two ends. Per the germline V gene, CDR1 is SGHTA and CDR2 is FQGNSA. CDR3 amino acids: CASSFSWTSTDTQYF. The CDR3 DNA sequence: TGTGCCAGCAGCTTCTCCTGGACGAGCACAGATACGCAGTATTTT.

This clonotype was counted ten times or more. The chain uses TRBV7-2 and TRBJ1-5, with a tentative D call TRBD1 (5 bases). This CDR3 spans 15 amino acids. Trimming shortened V by 0 bases and J by 6 bases, and 12 bases separated the two germline ends. Germline values: CDR1 SGHTA, CDR2 FQGNSA. The DNA for the CDR3 is TGTGCCAGCAGCTTAGCTACAGGAGAGATTCAGCCCCAGCATTTT. Amino acid sequence: CASSLATGEIQPQHF. The complete variable domain, with remaining parts taken from reference TRBV7-2 and TRBJ1-5, reads GAGVSQSPSNKVTEKGKDVELRCDPISGHTALYWYRQSLGQGLEFLIYFQGNSAPDKSGLPSDRFSAERTGGSVSTLTIQRTQQEDSAVYLCASSLATGEIQPQHFGDGTRLSIL.